This TCR beta chain was recorded in a study of blood T cell repertoires in COVID-19. Turning to the study itself: Some COVID-19 samples were acute and others convalescent; all came from the United States, Italy and Spain. PBMCs, B-cell-depleted T cells, or T cells were the source of the cDNA or gDNA that made up the material.

Seattle cases were enrolled at active infection and followed longitudinally. Assay used: immunoSEQ multiplex PCR; TCRdb lists only in-frame clones, some missing. The data contain almost 400,000 clones, around 87% of them singletons. Between the trimmed V and J ends, which lost 5 bases and 5 bases, there was a span of 15 bases. This CDR3 region has 14 residues. Germline CDR1 and CDR2: MNHEY and SMNVEV (reference sequence). The specimen sequenced was peripheral blood. The chain recombines TRBV27 with TRBJ1-1; D possibly corresponds to TRBD1 (6 bases). The sequence derives from a woman aged 55-69 years with COVID-19, enrolled during active disease. The CDR3 sequence: CASSPQGRGTEAFF. For the CDR3, the DNA is TGTGCCAGCAGTCCCCAGGGGAGGGGTACTGAAGCTTTCTTT.